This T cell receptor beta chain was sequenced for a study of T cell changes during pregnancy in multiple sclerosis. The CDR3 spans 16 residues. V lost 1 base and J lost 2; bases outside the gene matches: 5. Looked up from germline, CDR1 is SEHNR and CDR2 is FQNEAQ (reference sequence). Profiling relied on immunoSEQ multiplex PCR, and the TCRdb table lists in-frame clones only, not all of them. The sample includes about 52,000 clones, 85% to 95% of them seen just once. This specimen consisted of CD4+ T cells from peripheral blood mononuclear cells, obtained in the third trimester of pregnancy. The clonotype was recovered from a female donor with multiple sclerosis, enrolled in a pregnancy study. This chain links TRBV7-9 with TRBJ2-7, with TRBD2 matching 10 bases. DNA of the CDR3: TGTGCCAGCAGCTTAGTACTAGCGGGGACCCCCTACGAGCAGTACTTC. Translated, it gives CASSLVLAGTPYEQYF.